This section outlines one TCR beta chain sequence together with its context. This entry is derived from a study of technical replicates of blood from a few donors. Libraries were prepared by immunoSEQ multiplex PCR; TCRdb keeps only in-frame clonotypes and omits some of them. Among approximately 79,000 clones, approximately 96% were seen once, and the ten largest hold approximately 0.3%. Looked up from germline, CDR1 is SGHRS and CDR2 is YFSETQ. The CDR3 runs 15 residues. The ends lost 5 bases at V and 4 bases at J; junction bases unmatched: 8. The receptor was derived from a human donor in good health. Source material: T cells isolated from PBMCs. The chain is built from TRBV5-1 and TRBJ2-3; 9 positions match TRBD2. The CDR3, as DNA: TGCGCCAGCAGGCGTAGCGGGAGTCGGTCAGATACGCAGTATTTT. Translated: CASRRSGSRSDTQYF.